The T cell receptor (beta chain) under discussion was sequenced for a study of TIL therapy for anti-PD-1-resistant metastatic lung cancer. Study information: Tumors had a median PD-L1 proportion score of 6%.

Time point defined: pre-treatment sample, taken before nivolumab and TIL therapy. Germline V CDR1 and CDR2: SGHTA, FQGNSA. The CDR3 spans 11 residues. Trimming stripped 2 bases from V and 13 bases from J, with 11 bases between. Findings and limits, study-wide: The cohort had more treatment-naive, never-smoker and oncogene-addicted patients than typical. After infusion, TIL clonotypes partly replaced peripheral T cells and declined over months.

The immunoSEQ assay was v3. Assay: immunoSEQ multiplex PCR; the TCRdb copy retains only in-frame clones and omits some. The sample holds over 15,000 clones, roughly 72% seen once. Only a few counts were recorded for this clone. The antigen remains undetermined. The sequence was obtained from a person aged 25-79 years with non-small cell lung cancer. This chain connects TRBV7-2 to TRBJ1-2; tentatively, D is TRBD1 (5 bases). Sequencing was performed on blood, taken at baseline. CDR3 nucleotide sequence: TGTGCCAGCAGCTTACACCGGGACGCCACCTTC. Translated: CASSLHRDATF.